Shown below are 10 T cell receptor beta chains from a single sample sequenced in a study of control samples from healthy donors and cancer patients. TCRdb's copy holds only in-frame clones and misses some; the assay was immunoSEQ multiplex PCR. Altogether 90,000 to 150,000 clones are present, roughly 90% being singletons, with the ten largest covering 40%. Material for sequencing was blood. Receptors originate from a man between 45 and 60 years old in good health.

This clone was counted once. The chain couples TRBV5-1 to TRBJ1-1; 8 bases match TRBD1. Germline lookup yields CDR1 SGHRS and CDR2 YFSETQ. Trimming took 4 bases from V and 4 from J; bases not matched to a gene: 9. The CDR3 is 15 residues long. The chain's CDR3 is CASSLDRGKGTEAFF. The CDR3 DNA follows: TGCGCCAGCAGCCTAGACAGGGGAAAAGGCACTGAAGCTTTCTTT.

This chain links TRBV3-1 (or the pseudogene TRBV3-2) with TRBJ2-5; the D is unclear. This CDR3 spans 14 amino acids. Trimming stripped 0 bases from V and 7 bases from J, with 12 bases between. Germline V lookup: CDR1 LGHDT, CDR2 YNNKEL (reference sequence). The CDR3 reads CASSQEGGSVTQYF. CDR3 nucleotides: TGTGCCAGCAGCCAAGAAGGCGGCTCCGTGACCCAGTACTTC.

The V call is TRBV27, the J call TRBJ2-7; 7 nucleotides align to TRBD2. CDR1 MNHEY and CDR2 SMNVEV come from the germline V gene (reference sequence). The length of the CDR3 is 14 residues. J lost 2 bases, V lost 3 bases, and 4 bases had no gene match. CDR3 sequence reads: CASSFAAGAYEQYF. The CDR3 region has the DNA TGTGCCAGCAGTTTCGCGGCGGGGGCCTACGAGCAGTACTTC.

The V gene is TRBV27, the J gene TRBJ2-3; TRBD2 agrees at 14 bases. With V trimmed by 2 bases and J by 1 base, 2 bases remained unmatched. This CDR3 spans 17 amino acids. Germline V CDR1 and CDR2: MNHEY, SMNVEV (reference sequence). CDR3: CASSLGLAGGRTDTQYF. DNA for the CDR3: TGTGCCAGCAGTTTAGGACTAGCGGGGGGACGCACAGATACGCAGTATTTT.

The chain links TRBV19 to TRBJ1-1; D remains unclear. Trimming shortened V by 3 bases and J by 1 base, and 6 bases separated the two germline ends. The germline CDR1 and CDR2 sequences are LNHDA and SQIVND (reference sequence). The CDR3 has 13 amino acids. The CDR3 region has the DNA TGTGCCAGTAGTATCGCAGAGAACACTGAAGCTTTCTTT. The encoded protein is CASSIAENTEAFF.

The chain uses TRBV6-5 and TRBJ2-7, with D possibly being TRBD1 (6 bases). The V gene lost 6 bases and the J gene lost 3 bases, with 15 bases spanning the gap. This CDR3 has 14 residues. CDR1 is MNHEY, CDR2 SVGAGI, per germline. The CDR3 bases are TGTGCCAGCAGACCACCGGGACAAGGCTACGAGCAGTACTTC. Translating gives CASRPPGQGYEQYF.

This clone is a singleton in its sample. The chain carries TRBV19 and TRBJ1-1, with D hard to call. This CDR3 spans 13 amino acids. Germline CDR1 reads LNHDA; CDR2 reads SQIVND (reference sequence). Trimming removed 2 bases at V and 3 bases at J, with 7 bases between. The CDR3 DNA reads as TGTGCCAGTAGTATACGGGAAGACACTGAAGCTTTCTTT. This sequence encodes CASSIREDTEAFF.

V and J are TRBV6-5 and TRBJ1-2, with 7 bases lining up with TRBD1. V dropped 7 bases and J dropped 5; count of bases not matched to a gene: 13. CDR1 and CDR2 (germline): MNHEY, SVGAGI. The CDR3 totals 15 residues. CDR3: CASTMTRQGGYGYTF. The CDR3 DNA reads TGTGCCAGCACTATGACCAGACAGGGCGGATATGGCTACACCTTC.

This sequence joins TRBV6-5 and TRBJ1-2; D is undetermined. The length of the CDR3 is 12 residues. Trimming stripped 4 bases from V and 9 bases from J, with 12 bases between. Germline CDR1 is MNHEY and CDR2 is SVGAGI. In DNA form, the CDR3 reads TGTGCCAGCAGTTCCCCTGACCTGAGCTACACCTTC. Translating gives CASSSPDLSYTF.

This chain uses TRBV10-2 with TRBJ1-6, with D perhaps TRBD1 (5 bases). V was pared by 3 bases and J by 5 bases, with 14 bases between. Germline CDR1 and CDR2: WSHSY and SAAADI. CDR3 length: 16 residues. The CDR3 region has the DNA TGCGCCAGCAGTGACATGCAGGGACGGAATAATTCACCCCTCCACTTT. It specifies CASSDMQGRNNSPLHF.